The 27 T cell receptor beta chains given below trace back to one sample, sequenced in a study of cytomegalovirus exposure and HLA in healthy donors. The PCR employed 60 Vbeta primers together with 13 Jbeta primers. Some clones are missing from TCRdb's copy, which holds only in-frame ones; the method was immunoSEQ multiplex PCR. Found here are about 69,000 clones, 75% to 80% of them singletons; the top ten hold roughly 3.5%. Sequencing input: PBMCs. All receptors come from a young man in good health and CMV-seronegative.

The CDR3 is CASSISGQETQYF. CDR3 DNA sequence: TGTGCCAGTAGTATATCAGGGCAAGAGACCCAGTACTTC. The chain carries TRBV19 and TRBJ2-5, with D possibly being TRBD1 (5 bases). V was clipped by 2 bases and J by 2 bases, with 6 bases between them. In germline, CDR1 is LNHDA, CDR2 SQIVND (reference sequence). The CDR3 length is 13 residues. Full variable domain (outside the CDR3, taken from reference TRBV19 and TRBJ2-5): DGGITQSPKYLFRKEGQNVTLSCEQNLNHDAMYWYRQDPGQGLRLIYYSQIVNDFQKGDIAEGYSVSREKKESFPLTVTSAQKNPTAFYLCASSISGQETQYFGPGTRLLVL.

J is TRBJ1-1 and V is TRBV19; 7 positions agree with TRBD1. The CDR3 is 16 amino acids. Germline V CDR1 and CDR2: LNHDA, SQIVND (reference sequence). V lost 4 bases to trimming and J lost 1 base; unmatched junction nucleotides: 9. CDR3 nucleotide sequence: TGTGCCAGTAGTAAAATGACAGGGTTGGGGAACACTGAAGCTTTCTTT. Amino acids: CASSKMTGLGNTEAFF.

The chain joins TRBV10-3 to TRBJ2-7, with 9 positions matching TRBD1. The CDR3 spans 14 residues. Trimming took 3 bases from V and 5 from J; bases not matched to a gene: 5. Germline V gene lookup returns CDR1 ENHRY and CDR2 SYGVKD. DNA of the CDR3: TGTGCCATCAGTGACGGGACAGGGCCCCACGAGCAGTACGTC. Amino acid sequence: CAISDGTGPHEQYV.

The CDR3 region is CASSYTLGQGEETQYF. The CDR3 DNA follows: TGTGCCAGCAGTTACACCCTGGGACAGGGCGAGGAGACCCAGTACTTC. This sequence joins TRBV6-5 and TRBJ2-5; 9 bases are shared with TRBD1. Trimming cost V 2 bases and J 5 bases; bases outside gene matches: 9. The CDR3 is 16 amino acids. Per the germline V gene, CDR1 is MNHEY and CDR2 is SVGAGI.

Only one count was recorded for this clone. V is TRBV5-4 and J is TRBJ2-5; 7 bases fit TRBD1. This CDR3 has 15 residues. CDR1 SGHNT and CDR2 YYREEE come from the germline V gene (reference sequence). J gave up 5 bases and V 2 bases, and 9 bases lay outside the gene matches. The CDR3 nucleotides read TGTGCCAGCAGCTTCCGAAGACAGGGTAGGGAGACCCAGTACTTC. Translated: CASSFRRQGRETQYF.

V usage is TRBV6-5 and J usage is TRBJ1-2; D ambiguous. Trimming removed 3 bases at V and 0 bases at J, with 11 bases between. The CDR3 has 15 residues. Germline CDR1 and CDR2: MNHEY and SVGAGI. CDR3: CASSYGQLTNYGYTF. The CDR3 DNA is TGTGCCAGCAGTTATGGGCAGCTCACTAACTATGGCTACACCTTC.

CDR3 nucleotide sequence: TGTGCCACCGGGGGGGGCTCCTACGAGCAGTACTTC. Translating gives CATGGGSYEQYF. The gene calls are TRBV19 and TRBJ2-7; TRBD2 agrees at 8 bases. The CDR3 spans 12 residues. Trimming cost V 10 bases and J 0 bases; bases outside gene matches: 2. Germline loops: CDR1 LNHDA, CDR2 SQIVND (reference sequence).

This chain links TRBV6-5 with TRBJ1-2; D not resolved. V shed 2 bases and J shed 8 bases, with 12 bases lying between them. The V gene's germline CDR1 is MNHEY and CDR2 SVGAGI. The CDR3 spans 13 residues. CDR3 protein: CASSYLGNGGYTF. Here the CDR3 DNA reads TGTGCCAGCAGTTACCTCGGGAATGGCGGCTACACCTTC.

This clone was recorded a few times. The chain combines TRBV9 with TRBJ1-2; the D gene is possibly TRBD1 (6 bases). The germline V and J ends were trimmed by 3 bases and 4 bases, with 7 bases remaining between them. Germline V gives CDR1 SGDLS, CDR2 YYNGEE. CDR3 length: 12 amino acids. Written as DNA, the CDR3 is TGTGCCAGCAGCGCAGGGGTCTATGGCTACACCTTC. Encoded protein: CASSAGVYGYTF.

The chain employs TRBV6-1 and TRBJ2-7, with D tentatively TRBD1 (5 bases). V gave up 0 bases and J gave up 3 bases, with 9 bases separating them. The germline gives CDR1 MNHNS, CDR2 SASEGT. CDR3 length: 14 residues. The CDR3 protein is CASSEAMGLYEQYF. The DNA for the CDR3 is TGTGCCAGCAGTGAAGCCATGGGGCTCTACGAGCAGTACTTC.

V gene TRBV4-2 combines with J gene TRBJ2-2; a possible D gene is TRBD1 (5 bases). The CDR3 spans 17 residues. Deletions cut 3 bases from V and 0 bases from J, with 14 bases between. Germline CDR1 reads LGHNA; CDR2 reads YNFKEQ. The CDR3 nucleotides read TGTGCCAGCAGCCAGACACAACAGGATACGAACACCGGGGAGCTGTTTTTT. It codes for CASSQTQQDTNTGELFF.

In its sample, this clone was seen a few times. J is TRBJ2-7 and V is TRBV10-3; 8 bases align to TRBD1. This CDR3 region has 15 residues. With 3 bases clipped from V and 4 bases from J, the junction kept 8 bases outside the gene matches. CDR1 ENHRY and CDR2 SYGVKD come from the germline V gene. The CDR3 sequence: CAISEVGQGGYEQYV. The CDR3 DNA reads TGTGCCATCAGTGAAGTTGGACAGGGCGGATACGAGCAGTACGTC.

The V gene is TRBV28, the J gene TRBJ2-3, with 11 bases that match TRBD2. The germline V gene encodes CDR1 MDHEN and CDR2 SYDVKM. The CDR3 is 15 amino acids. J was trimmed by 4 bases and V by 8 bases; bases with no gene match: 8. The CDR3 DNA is TGTGCCAGCGGTGTTCCTAGCGGGGGGCCAGATACGCAGTATTTT. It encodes CASGVPSGGPDTQYF.

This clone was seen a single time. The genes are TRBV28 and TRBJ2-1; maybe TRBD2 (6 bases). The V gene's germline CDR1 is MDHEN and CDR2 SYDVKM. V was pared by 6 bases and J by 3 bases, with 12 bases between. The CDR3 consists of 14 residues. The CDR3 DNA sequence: TGTGCCAGCAGCTCCCCGCGGGGCTACAATGAGCAGTTCTTC. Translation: CASSSPRGYNEQFF.

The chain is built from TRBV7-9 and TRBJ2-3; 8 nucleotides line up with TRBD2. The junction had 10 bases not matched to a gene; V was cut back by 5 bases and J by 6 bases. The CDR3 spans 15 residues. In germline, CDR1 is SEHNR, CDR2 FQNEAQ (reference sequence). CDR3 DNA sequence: TGTGCCAGCAGCCCGAGCGGGGGACTTCATGATACGCAGTATTTT. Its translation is CASSPSGGLHDTQYF.

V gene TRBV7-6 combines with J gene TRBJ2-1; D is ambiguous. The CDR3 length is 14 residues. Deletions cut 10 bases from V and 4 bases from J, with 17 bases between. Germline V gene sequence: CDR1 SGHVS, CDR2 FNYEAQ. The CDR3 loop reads CATHDGSGYNEQFF. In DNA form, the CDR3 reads TGTGCCACGCATGACGGGTCCGGTTACAATGAGCAGTTCTTC. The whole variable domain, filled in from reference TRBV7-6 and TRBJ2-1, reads GAGVSQSPRYKVTKRGQDVALRCDPISGHVSLYWYRQALGQGPEFLTYFNYEAQQDKSGLPNDRFSAERPEGSISTLTIQRTEQRDSAMYRCATHDGSGYNEQFFGPGTRLTVL.

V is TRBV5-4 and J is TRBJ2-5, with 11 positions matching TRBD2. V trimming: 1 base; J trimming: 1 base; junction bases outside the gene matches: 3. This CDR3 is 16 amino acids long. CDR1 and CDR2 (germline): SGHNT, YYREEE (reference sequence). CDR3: CASSLIGLAGQETQYF. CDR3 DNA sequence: TGTGCCAGCAGCTTGATCGGACTAGCGGGCCAAGAGACCCAGTACTTC.

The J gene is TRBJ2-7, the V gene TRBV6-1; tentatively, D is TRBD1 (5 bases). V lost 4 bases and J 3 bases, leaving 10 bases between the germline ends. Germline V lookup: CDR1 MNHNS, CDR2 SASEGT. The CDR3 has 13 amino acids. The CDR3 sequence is CASSARQSYEQYV. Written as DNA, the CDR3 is TGTGCCAGCAGTGCAAGACAGAGCTACGAGCAGTACGTC.

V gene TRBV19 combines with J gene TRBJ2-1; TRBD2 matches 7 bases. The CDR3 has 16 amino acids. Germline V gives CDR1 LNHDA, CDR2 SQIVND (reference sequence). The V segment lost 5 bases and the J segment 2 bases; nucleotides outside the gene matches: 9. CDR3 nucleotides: TGTGCCAGTAGTCCGTCCGGGGGGTTTCCCTACAATGAGCAGTTCTTC. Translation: CASSPSGGFPYNEQFF.

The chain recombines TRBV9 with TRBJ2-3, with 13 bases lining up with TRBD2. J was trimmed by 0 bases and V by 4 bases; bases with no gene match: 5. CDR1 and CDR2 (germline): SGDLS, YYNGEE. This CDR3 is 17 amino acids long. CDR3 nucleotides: TGTGCCAGCAGCCTCGGGACTAGCGGGGCTAGCACAGATACGCAGTATTTT. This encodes CASSLGTSGASTDTQYF.

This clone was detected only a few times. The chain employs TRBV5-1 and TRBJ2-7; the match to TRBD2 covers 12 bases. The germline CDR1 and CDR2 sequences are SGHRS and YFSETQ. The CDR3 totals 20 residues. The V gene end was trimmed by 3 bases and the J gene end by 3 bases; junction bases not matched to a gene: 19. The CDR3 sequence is CASSSDPATLAGGLGYEQYF. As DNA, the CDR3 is TGCGCCAGCAGCTCCGATCCGGCAACACTAGCGGGGGGCCTTGGCTACGAGCAGTACTTC. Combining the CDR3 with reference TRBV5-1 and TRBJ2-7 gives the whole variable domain KAGVTQTPRYLIKTRGQQVTLSCSPISGHRSVSWYQQTPGQGLQFLFEYFSETQRNKGNFPGRFSGRQFSNSRSEMNVSTLELGDSALYLCASSSDPATLAGGLGYEQYFGPGTRLTVT.

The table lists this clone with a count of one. CDR3 in amino acids: CASSESTFPYRGTEAFF. CDR3 nucleotides: TGCGCCAGCAGTGAGTCCACTTTCCCCTACAGGGGCACTGAAGCTTTCTTT. V gene TRBV10-2 combines with J gene TRBJ1-1; TRBD1 matches at 7 bases. Losses at the gene ends were 0 bases for V and 4 bases for J; bases not matched to a gene: 11. The CDR3 covers 17 residues. The V gene's germline CDR1 is WSHSY and CDR2 SAAADI.

The CDR3 region is CAWRGQAVNQPQHF. As DNA, the CDR3 is TGTGCCTGGAGGGGACAGGCAGTTAATCAGCCCCAGCATTTT. This sequence joins TRBV30 and TRBJ1-5; TRBD1 aligns across 8 bases. This CDR3 region has 14 residues. The germline CDR1 and CDR2 sequences are GTSNPN and SVGIG (reference sequence). With V trimmed by 3 bases and J by 4 bases, 5 bases remained unmatched.

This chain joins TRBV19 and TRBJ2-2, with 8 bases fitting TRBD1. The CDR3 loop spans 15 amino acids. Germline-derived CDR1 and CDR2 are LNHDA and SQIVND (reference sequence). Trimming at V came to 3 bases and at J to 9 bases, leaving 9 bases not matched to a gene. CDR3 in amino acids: CASSMTVQGAWELFF. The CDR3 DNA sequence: TGTGCCAGTAGTATGACTGTCCAGGGGGCTTGGGAGCTGTTTTTT.

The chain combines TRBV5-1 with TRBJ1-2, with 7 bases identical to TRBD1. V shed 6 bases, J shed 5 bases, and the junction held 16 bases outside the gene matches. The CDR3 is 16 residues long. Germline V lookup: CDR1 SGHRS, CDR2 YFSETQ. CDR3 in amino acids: CASNEAGGPVKYGYTF. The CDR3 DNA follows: TGCGCCAGCAATGAGGCAGGGGGGCCGGTTAAGTATGGCTACACCTTC.

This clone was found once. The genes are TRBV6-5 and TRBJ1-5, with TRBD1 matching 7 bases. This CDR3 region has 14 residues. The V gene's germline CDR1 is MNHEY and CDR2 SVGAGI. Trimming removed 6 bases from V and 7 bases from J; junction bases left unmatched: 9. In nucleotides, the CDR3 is TGTGCCAGCAGACAGACGACAGGGTCCCAGCCCCAGCATTTT. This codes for CASRQTTGSQPQHF.

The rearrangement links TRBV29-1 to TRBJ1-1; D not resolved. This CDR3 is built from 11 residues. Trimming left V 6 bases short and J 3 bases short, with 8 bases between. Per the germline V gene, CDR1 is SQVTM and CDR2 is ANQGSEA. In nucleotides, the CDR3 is TGCAGCGTGGCACCTCACACTGAAGCTTTCTTT. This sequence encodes CSVAPHTEAFF. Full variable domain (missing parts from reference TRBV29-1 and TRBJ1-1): SAVISQKPSRDICQRGTSLTIQCQVDSQVTMMFWYRQQPGQSLTLIATANQGSEATYESGFVIDKFPISRPNLTFSTLTVSNMSPEDSSIYLCSVAPHTEAFFGQGTRLTVV.